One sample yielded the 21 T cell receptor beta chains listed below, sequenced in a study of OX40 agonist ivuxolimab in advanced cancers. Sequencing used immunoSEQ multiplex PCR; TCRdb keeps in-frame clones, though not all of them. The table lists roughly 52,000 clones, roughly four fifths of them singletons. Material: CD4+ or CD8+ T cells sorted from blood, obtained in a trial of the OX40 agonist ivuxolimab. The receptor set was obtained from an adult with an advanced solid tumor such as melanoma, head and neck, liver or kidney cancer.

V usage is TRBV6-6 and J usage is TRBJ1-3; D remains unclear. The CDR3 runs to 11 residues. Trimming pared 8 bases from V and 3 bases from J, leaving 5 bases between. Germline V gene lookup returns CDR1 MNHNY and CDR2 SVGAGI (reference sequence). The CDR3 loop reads CASGFGNTIYF. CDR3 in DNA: TGTGCCAGCGGTTTTGGAAACACCATATATTTT.

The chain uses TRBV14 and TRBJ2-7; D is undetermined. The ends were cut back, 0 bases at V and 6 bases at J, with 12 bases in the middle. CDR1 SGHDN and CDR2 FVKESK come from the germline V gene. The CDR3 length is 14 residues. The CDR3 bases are TGTGCCAGCAGCCAAGACCCCGCTCGTGTCGAGCAGTACTTC. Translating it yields CASSQDPARVEQYF. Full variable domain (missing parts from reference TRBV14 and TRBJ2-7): EAGVTQFPSHSVIEKGQTVTLRCDPISGHDNLYWYRRVMGKEIKFLLHFVKESKQDESGMPNNRFLAERTGGTYSTLKVQPAELEDSGVYFCASSQDPARVEQYFGPGTRLTVT.

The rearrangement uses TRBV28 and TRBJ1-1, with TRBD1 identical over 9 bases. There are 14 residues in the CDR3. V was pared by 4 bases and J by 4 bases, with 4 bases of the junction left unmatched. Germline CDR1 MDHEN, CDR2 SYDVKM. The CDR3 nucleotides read TGTGCCAGCAGTTGGGGACAGGGCGTCACTGAAGCTTTCTTT. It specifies CASSWGQGVTEAFF. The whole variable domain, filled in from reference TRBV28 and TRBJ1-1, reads DVKVTQSSRYLVKRTGEKVFLECVQDMDHENMFWYRQDPGLGLRLIYFSYDVKMKEKGDIPEGYSVSREKKERFSLILESASTNQTSMYLCASSWGQGVTEAFFGQGTRLTVV.

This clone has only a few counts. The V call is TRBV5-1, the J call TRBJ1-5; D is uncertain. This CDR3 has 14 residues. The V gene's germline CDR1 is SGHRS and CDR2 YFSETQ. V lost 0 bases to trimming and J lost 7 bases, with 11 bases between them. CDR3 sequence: CASSLGQAGQPQHF. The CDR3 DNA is TGCGCCAGCAGCTTGGGTCAGGCCGGACAGCCCCAGCATTTT.

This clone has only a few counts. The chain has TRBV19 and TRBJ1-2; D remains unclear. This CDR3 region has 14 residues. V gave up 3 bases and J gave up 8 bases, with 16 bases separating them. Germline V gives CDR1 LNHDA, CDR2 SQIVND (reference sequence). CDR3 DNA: TGTGCCAGTAGTATGTCAACACGTAATCCAGGCTACACCTTC. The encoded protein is CASSMSTRNPGYTF.

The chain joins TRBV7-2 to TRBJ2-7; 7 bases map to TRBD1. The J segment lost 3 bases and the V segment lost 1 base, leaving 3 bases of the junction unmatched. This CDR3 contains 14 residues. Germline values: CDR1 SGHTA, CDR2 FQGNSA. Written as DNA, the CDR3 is TGTGCCAGCAGCTTAGGACAGGGAATCTACGAGCAGTACTTC. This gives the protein CASSLGQGIYEQYF.

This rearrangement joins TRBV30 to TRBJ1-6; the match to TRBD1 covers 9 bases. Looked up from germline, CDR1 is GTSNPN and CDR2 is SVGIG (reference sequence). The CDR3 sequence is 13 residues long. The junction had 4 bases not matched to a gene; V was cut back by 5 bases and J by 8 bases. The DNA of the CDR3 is TGTGCCTGGCAGACAGGGGGGTATTCACCCCTCCACTTT. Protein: CAWQTGGYSPLHF.

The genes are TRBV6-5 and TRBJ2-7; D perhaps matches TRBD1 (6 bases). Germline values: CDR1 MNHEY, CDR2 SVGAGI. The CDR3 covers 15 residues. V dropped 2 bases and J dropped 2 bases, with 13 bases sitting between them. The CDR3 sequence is CASSYRGQGTYEQYF. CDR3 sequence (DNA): TGTGCCAGCAGTTACCGAGGGCAGGGGACCTACGAGCAGTACTTC.

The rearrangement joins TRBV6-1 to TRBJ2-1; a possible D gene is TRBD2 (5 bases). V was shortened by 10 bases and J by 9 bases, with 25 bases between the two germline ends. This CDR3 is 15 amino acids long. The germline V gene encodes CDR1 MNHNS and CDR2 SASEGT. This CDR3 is CATETLFSVAGEQFF. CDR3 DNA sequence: TGTGCCACCGAGACCCTTTTTTCGGTGGCGGGTGAGCAGTTCTTC.

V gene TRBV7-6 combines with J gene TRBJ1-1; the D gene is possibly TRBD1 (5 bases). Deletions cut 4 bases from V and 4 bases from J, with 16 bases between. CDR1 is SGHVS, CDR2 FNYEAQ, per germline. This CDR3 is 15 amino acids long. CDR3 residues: CASSSLGEGGTEAFF. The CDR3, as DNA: TGTGCCAGCAGCTCCCTAGGGGAGGGAGGCACTGAAGCTTTCTTT.

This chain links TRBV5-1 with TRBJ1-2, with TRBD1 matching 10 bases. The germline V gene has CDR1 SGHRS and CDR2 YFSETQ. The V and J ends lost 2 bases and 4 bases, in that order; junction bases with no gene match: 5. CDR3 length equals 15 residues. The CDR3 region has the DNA TGCGCCAGCAGCTTTGGAGGACAGGGGGTCTATGGCTACACCTTC. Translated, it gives CASSFGGQGVYGYTF.

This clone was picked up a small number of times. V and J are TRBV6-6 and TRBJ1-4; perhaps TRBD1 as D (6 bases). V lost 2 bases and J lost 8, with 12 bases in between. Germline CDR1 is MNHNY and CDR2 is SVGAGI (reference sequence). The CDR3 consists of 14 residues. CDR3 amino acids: CASSYRGTNEKLFF. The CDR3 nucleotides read TGTGCCAGCAGTTACCGAGGGACAAACGAAAAACTGTTTTTT.

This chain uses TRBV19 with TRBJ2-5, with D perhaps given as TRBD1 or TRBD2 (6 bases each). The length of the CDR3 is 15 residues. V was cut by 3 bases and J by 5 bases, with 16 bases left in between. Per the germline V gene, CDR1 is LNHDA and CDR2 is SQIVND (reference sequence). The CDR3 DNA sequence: TGTGCCAGTAGTATCATCGGGGGCGCGGAGGAGACCCAGTACTTC. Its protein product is CASSIIGGAEETQYF.

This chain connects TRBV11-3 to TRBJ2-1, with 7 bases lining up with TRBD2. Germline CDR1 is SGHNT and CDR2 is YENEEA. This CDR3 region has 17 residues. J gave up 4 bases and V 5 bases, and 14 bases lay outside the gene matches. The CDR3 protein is CASSRWASGGEYNEQFF. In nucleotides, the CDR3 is TGTGCCAGCAGCCGGTGGGCTAGCGGAGGGGAGTACAATGAGCAGTTCTTC.

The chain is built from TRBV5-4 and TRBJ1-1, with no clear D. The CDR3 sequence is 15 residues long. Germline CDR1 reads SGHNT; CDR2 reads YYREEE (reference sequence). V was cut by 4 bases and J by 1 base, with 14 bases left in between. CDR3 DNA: TGTGCCAGCAGCCTGCCCGGGTTCACGAACACTGAAGCTTTCTTT. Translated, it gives CASSLPGFTNTEAFF.

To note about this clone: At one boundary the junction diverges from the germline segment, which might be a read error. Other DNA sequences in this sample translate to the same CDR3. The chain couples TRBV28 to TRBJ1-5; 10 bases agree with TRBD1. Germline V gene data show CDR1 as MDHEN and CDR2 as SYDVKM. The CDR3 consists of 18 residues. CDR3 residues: CASSLPQGTGEGKEPQHF. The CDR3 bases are TGTGCTAGCAGTTTACCCCAAGGGACAGGGGAGGGCAAGGAGCCCCAGCATTTT.

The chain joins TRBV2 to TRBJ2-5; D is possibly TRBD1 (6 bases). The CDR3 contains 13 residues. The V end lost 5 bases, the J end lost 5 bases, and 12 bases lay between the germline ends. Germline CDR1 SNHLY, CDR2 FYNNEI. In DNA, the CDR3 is TGTGCCAGCAGTCAGGGGATTGCGGAGACCCAGTACTTC. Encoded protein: CASSQGIAETQYF.

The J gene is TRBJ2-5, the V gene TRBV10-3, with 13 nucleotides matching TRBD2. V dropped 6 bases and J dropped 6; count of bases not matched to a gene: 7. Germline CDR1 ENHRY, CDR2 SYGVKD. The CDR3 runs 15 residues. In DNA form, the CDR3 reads TGTGCCATCAGCCCACTAGCGGGAGGGCCACAGACCCAGTACTTC. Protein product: CAISPLAGGPQTQYF.

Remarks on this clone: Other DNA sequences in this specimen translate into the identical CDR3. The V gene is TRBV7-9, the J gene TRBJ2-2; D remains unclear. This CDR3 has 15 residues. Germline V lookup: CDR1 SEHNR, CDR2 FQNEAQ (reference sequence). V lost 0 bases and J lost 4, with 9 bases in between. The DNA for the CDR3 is TGTGCCAGCAGCTTAGCTAGGCAGCGCACCGGGGAGCTGTTTTTT. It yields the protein CASSLARQRTGELFF.

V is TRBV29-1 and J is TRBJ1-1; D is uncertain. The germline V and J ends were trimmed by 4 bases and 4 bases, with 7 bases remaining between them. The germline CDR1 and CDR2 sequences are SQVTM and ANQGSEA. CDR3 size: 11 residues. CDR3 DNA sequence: TGCAGCGTTGGGTTCAGCACTGAAGCTTTCTTT. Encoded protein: CSVGFSTEAFF. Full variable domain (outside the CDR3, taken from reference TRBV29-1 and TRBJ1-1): SAVISQKPSRDICQRGTSLTIQCQVDSQVTMMFWYRQQPGQSLTLIATANQGSEATYESGFVIDKFPISRPNLTFSTLTVSNMSPEDSSIYLCSVGFSTEAFFGQGTRLTVV.

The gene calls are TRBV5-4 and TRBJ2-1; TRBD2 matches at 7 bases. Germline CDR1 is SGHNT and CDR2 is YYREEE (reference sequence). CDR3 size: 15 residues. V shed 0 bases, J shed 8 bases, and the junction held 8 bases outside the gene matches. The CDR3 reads CASSLGGTGGDEQFF. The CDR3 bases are TGTGCCAGCAGCTTGGGAGGAACGGGGGGAGATGAGCAGTTCTTC.